The sequence of this T cell receptor beta chain was determined in a study of T cell changes during pregnancy in multiple sclerosis. The CDR3 is made up of 12 amino acids. The ends were cut back, 6 bases at V and 0 bases at J, with 9 bases in the middle. Germline V gives CDR1 SQVTM, CDR2 ANQGSEA. Assay: immunoSEQ multiplex PCR; the TCRdb copy retains only in-frame clones and omits some. Altogether around 17,000 clones are present, around 95% being singletons, with the ten largest covering roughly 0.83%. The source of this sequence is a female donor with multiple sclerosis, enrolled in a pregnancy study. This rearrangement joins TRBV29-1 to TRBJ2-7, with D possibly TRBD1 on 5 matching bases. The specimen was peripheral blood, collected in the third trimester of pregnancy. The CDR3, as DNA: TGCAGCGTCGTGACAGTCTCCTACGAGCAGTACTTC. Translation: CSVVTVSYEQYF.